The rows below give T cell receptor beta chains drawn from one sample of a study of blood T cells in healthy people across ages. TCRdb analysed the 5' RACE reads with MiXCR anew, one entry per CDR3 protein. The table includes hundreds of thousands of distinct CDR3 sequences, 47% detected once. Material for sequencing was blood. The receptors come from a man at least 80 years old in good health. Each CDR3 is given with its conserved first and last residue. Each record gives: D gene, clone size, V gene, J gene, CDR3 DNA, CDR3 protein. A D gene is named only where the DNA matches it firmly. Size tells how often a clone was seen (once, few, many) or the class of an expanded clone, and some rows leave it out.

>TRBD1|few|TRBV5-1|TRBJ2-1
TGCGCCAGCAGCCTCGGACAGGGGGCGCGTTATGAGCAGTTCTTC
CASSLGQGARYEQFF
>-|few|TRBV2|TRBJ2-1
TGTGCCAGCAGTTGGACTGGCGGAAACAATGAGCAGTTCTTC
CASSWTGGNNEQFF
>-|-|TRBV5-6|TRBJ1-2
TGTGCCAGCAGCTCTTCTAACTATGGCTACACCTTC
CASSSSNYGYTF
>TRBD1|many|TRBV28|TRBJ2-1
TGTGCCAGCAGACCCGGGACAGGGTACAATGAGCAGTTCTTC
CASRPGTGYNEQFF
>-|few|TRBV7-2|TRBJ2-1
TGTGCCAGCAGCTTACAGAATTACAATGAGCAGTTCTTC
CASSLQNYNEQFF
>-|-|TRBV5-1|TRBJ1-2
TGCGCCAGCAGCTTGGTGGGACCACAGGGTTCCTATGGCTACACCTTC
CASSLVGPQGSYGYTF
>-|few|TRBV29-1|TRBJ1-4
TGCAGCGTTGAAGATCTAGGGCTGGCAAGCGAAAAACTGTTTTTT
CSVEDLGLASEKLFF
>-|many|TRBV6-5|TRBJ1-2
TGTGCCAGCAGTTACGACGGGAACTATGGCTACACCTTC
CASSYDGNYGYTF
>-|-|TRBV2|TRBJ2-3
TGTGCCAGCAGCCAAAGGACAGCTAGCACAGATACGCAGTATTTT
CASSQRTASTDTQYF
>-|-|TRBV20-1|TRBJ2-1
TGCAGTGCTAGAGCCCAGACGGAGGGGGGGAATGAGCAGTTCTTC
CSARAQTEGGNEQFF